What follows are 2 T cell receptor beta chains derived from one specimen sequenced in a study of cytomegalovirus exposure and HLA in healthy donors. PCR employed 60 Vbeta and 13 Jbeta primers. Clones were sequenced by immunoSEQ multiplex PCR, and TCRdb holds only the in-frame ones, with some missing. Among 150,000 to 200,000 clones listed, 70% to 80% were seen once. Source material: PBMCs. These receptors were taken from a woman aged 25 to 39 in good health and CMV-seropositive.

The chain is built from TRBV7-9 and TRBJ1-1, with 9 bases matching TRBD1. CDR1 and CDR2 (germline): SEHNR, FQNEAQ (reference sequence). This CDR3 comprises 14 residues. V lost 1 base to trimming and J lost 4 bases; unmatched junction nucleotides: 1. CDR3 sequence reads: CASSLGDRVTEAFF. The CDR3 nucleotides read TGTGCCAGCAGCTTAGGGGACAGGGTCACTGAAGCTTTCTTT.

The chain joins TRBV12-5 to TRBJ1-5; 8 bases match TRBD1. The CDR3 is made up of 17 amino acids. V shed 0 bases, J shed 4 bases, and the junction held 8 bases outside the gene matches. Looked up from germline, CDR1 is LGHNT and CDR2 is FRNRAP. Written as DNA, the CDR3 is TGTGCTAGTGGTTTGGTCTTGGGACAGGAGTTTAATCAGCCCCAGCATTTT. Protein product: CASGLVLGQEFNQPQHF.